The clone carrying this T cell receptor (beta chain) came up many times. Its antigen is unknown. Stable disease denoted Graves' hyperthyroidism without ophthalmopathy progression within 18 months. Patients between 18 and 65 years old had hyperthyroidism, newly diagnosed and lasting under 2 months. Isolation of PBMCs was performed on 9.5 to 10 ml fresh peripheral blood. This sample is drawn from a study of T cells in Graves' hyperthyroidism and ophthalmopathy. Trimming took 8 bases from V and 7 from J, leaving 11 bases between them. The germline CDR1 and CDR2 sequences are MDHEN and SYDVKM. The CDR3 is made up of 11 amino acids. Researchers took RNA transcripts and amplified the TCR beta CDR3 regions from them. RT-PCR in the first round (using the HTBI primer set) targeted the TCR CDR3. One entry per CDR3 protein results from TCRdb running MiXCR on the multiplex PCR reads. Of hundreds of thousands of distinct CDR3 sequences listed, less than 15% are singletons.

Findings and limits, study-wide: In the analysis, a 13 V-J model separated ophthalmopathy from stable hyperthyroidism.

The chain couples TRBV28 to TRBJ1-1, with D perhaps TRBD1 (5 bases). Material: blood. The source is a woman aged 40 to 55 with Graves' hyperthyroidism. CDR3 amino acids: CASVRTGEAFF. The CDR3 DNA sequence: TGTGCCAGCGTGAGAACAGGTGAAGCTTTCTTT.